The text below deals with one T cell receptor beta chain. The antigen it binds to is not known. The record has no base qualities; no much larger clone is one base away. This sample is drawn from a study of blood T cell repertoires in COVID-19 (dated by TCRdb to 2018 to 2020). Concerning the study at large: Collaborator samples came from the United States, Italy and Spain and covered acute and convalescent phases of COVID-19. A freely available public database, intended as a resource for researchers studying the immune response to SARS-CoV-2, is where the repertoires were released. Where HLA class I and class II types were available, the types were taken from metadata supplied by the sample provider, not from assay-based typing. The material from the prospective study consisted of cDNA or gDNA derived from T cells, B-cell-depleted T cells, or PBMCs. The samples were drawn from the first 160 participants of the ongoing ImmuneRACE study and from some 1,300 subjects provided by 6 global collaborators. Deeply sampled blood TCRbeta repertoires from subjects exposed to, actively infected with, or recovered from COVID-19 were included in the dataset. A de-identified subject ID, COVID-19 status, age in years and sex were almost always included in the sample metadata.

Results and caveats for the whole study, not just this receptor: The quantity of clinical and demographic metadata differed by source and by participant and was supplied without curation.

TCRbeta CDR3 regions were amplified from genomic DNA by means of the immunoSEQ Assay, a bias-controlled multiplex PCR. In the authors' own workflow: Within the assay, amplification of reference gene primers was used to estimate how many nucleated cells each sample contained. To quantify the absolute abundance of each unique TCRbeta CDR3 rearrangement, sequence reads were collapsed and filtered. Productive Simpson clonality was computed per sample as the square root of Simpson's diversity index over productive rearrangements. TCRdb provides this immuneACCESS table in a form limited to in-frame rearrangements. Some clones are lacking; in checked studies, under half of them reflect an unresolved V gene, and why the rest are absent is not known. That table is the source of V, J and clone size, and D and trimming were worked out from the DNA. For this sample the table gives about 140,000 clones, of which around 82% were detected only once. Of the sample, around 6% falls within the top ten clones.

Participants in the prospective study were enrolled through a virtual design, were aged roughly 18 to 90 years, and lived in 24 United States geographic areas. Cohort assignment in the prospective study relied on participant-reported clinical history from a screening survey and a study questionnaire. ImmuneRACE Cohort 3 recovered participants were defined by two consecutive negative NP/OP PCR tests, healthcare professional clearance, or symptom resolution. In the prospective study, whole blood, serum and a nasopharyngeal or oropharyngeal swab were collected from each participant by mobile phlebotomists. Additional blood draws and questionnaires over an approximately two-month period could optionally be provided by prospective study participants. Prospective study blood samples were shipped either frozen or at room temperature before DNA extraction. The sequence was obtained from a woman in her 50s who had recovered from COVID-19. Material for sequencing was PBMCs or T cells enriched from blood (not recorded which).

The CDR3 region: CASDENRNTEAFF. The DNA is as follows: TGTGCCAGCGATGAAAACAGAAACACTGAAGCTTTCTTT. The rearranged segments are TRBV6-5 and TRBJ1-1; confidence is insufficient to name the D gene. The CDR3 sequence holds 13 residues, the cysteine and phenylalanine included. Here the CDR3 DNA is all that survives: 39 bases in frame from base 1. Trimming costs V 8 bases and J 2 bases, and their ends lie 12 bases apart. According to the germline V gene, CDR1 reads MNHEY and CDR2 reads SVGAGI.